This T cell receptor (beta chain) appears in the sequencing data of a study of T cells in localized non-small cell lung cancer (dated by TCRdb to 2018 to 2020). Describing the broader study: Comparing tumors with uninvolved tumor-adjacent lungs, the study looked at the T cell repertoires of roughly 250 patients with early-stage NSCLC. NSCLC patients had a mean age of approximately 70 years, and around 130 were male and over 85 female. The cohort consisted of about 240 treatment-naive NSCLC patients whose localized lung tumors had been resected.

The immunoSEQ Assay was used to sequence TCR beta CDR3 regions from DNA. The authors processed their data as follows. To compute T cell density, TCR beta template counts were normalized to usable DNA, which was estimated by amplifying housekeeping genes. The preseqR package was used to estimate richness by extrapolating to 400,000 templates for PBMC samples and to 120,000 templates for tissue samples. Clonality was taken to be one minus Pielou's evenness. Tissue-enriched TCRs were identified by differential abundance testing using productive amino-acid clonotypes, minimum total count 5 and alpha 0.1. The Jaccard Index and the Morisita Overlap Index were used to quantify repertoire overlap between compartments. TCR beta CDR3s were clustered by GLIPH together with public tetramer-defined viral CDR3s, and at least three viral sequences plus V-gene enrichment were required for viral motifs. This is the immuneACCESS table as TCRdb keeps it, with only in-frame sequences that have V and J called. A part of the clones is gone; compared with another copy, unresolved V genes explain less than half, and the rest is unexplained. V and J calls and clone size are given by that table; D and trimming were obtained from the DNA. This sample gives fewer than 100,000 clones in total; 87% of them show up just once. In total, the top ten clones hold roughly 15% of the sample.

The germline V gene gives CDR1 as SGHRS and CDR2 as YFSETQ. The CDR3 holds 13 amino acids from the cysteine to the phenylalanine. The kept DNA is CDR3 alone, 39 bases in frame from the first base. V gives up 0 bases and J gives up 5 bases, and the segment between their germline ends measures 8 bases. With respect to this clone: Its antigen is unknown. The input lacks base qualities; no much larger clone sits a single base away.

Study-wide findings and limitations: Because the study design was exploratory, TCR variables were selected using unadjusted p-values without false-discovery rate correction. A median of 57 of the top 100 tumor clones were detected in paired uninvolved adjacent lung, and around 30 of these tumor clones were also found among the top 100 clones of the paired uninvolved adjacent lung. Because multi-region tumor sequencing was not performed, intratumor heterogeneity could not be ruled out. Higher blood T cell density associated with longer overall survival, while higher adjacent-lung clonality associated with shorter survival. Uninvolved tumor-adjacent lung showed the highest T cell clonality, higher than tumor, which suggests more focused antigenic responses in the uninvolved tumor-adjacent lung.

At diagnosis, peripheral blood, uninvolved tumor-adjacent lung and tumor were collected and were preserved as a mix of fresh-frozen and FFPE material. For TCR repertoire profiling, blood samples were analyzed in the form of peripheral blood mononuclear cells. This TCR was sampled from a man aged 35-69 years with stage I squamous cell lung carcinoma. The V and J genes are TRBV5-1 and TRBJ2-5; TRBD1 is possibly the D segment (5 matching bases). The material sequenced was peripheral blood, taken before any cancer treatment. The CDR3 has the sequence CASSLGAGETQYF. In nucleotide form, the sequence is TGCGCCAGCAGCTTGGGGGCAGGGGAGACCCAGTACTTC.